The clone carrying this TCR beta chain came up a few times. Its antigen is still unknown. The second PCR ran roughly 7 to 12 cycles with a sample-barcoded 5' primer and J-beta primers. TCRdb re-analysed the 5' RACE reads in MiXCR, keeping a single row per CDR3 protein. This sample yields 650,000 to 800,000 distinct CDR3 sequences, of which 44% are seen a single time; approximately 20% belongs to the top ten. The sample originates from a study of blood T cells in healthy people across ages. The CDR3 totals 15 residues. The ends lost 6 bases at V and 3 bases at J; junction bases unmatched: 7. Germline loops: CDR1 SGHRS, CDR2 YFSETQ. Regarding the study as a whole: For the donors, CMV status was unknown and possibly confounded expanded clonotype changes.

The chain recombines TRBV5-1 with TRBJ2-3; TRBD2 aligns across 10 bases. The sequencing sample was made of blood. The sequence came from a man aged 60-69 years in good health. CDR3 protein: CASTPGTSVTDTQYF. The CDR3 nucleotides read TGCGCCAGCACCCCCGGGACTAGCGTTACAGATACGCAGTATTTT.